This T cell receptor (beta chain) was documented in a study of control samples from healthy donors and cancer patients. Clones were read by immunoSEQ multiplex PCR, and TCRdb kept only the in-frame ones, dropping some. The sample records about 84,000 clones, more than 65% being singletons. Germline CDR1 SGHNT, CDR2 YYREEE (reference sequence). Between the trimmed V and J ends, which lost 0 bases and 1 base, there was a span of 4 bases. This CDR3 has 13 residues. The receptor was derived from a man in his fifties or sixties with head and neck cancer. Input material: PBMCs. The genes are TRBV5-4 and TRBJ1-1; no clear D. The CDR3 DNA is TGTGCCAGCAGCTTGGAATGGAACACTGAAGCTTTCTTT. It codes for CASSLEWNTEAFF.